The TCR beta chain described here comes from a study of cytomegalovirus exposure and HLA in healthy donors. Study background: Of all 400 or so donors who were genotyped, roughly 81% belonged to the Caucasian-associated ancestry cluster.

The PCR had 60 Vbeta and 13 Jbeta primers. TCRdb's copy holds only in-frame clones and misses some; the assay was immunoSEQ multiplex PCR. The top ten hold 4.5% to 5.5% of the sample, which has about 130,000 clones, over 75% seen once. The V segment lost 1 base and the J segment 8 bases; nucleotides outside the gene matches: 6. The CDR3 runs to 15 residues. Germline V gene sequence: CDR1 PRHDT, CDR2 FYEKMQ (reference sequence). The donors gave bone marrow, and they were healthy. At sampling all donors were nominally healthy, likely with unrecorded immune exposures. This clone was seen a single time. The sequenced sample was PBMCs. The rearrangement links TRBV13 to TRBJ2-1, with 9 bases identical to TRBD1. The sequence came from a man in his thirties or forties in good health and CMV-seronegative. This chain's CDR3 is CASSLAGRDRDEQFF. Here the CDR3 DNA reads TGTGCCAGCAGCTTAGCGGGCAGGGACAGGGATGAGCAGTTCTTC. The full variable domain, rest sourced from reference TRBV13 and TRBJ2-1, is AAGVIQSPRHLIKEKRETATLKCYPIPRHDTVYWYQQGPGQDPQFLISFYEKMQSDKGSIPDRFSAQQFSDYHSELNMSSLELGDSALYFCASSLAGRDRDEQFFGPGTRLTVL.